Shown below are 28 T cell receptor beta chains from a single sample sequenced in a study of Graves' ophthalmopathy and Graves' hyperthyroidism. Investigators amplified TCR beta CDR3 regions from RNA transcripts. HTBI-primed RT-PCR formed the first round, and a multiplex PCR formed the second. MiXCR was run by TCRdb on the multiplex PCR reads, yielding one entry per CDR3 protein. The table shows about 220,000 distinct CDR3 sequences, with about 22% occurring only once. The sample comprised peripheral blood. The receptors were sampled from a woman in her 50s with Graves' ophthalmopathy.

This clonotype was counted at least ten times. This CDR3 reads CASSPEWATTSYEQYF. The CDR3 coding sequence is TGCGCCAGCTCCCCGGAATGGGCTACAACCTCCTACGAGCAGTACTTC. The rearrangement uses TRBV5-1 and TRBJ2-7; no reliable D call. V was cut by 7 bases and J by 0 bases, with 20 bases left in between. This CDR3 is built from 16 residues. The germline V gene has CDR1 SGHRS and CDR2 YFSETQ.

The rearrangement uses TRBV7-2 and TRBJ2-7; D unresolved. V lost 5 bases and J 5 bases, leaving 16 bases between the germline ends. The CDR3 sequence is 14 residues long. Germline CDR1 SGHTA, CDR2 FQGNSA. The CDR3 sequence is CASSQRSGNHEQYF. DNA of the CDR3: TGTGCCAGCAGCCAAAGATCAGGAAACCACGAGCAGTACTTC. The full variable domain, in which reference TRBV7-2 and TRBJ2-7 provide the parts outside the CDR3, is GAGVSQSPSNKVTEKGKDVELRCDPISGHTALYWYRQSLGQGLEFLIYFQGNSAPDKSGLPSDRFSAERTGGSVSTLTIQRTQQEDSAVYLCASSQRSGNHEQYFGPGTRLTVT.

This clonotype has a count of ten or more. The chain couples TRBV12-3 or TRBV12-4 to TRBJ1-1, with D perhaps TRBD1 (5 bases). CDR3 size: 14 residues. V was trimmed by 6 bases and J by 3 bases, leaving 14 bases between them. CDR3 nucleotide sequence: TGTGCCAGCAGGCCAGGGCGGCGGGACACTGAAGCTTTCTTT. Protein product: CASRPGRRDTEAFF.

The CDR3 region is CASSEASGTSNTGELFF. The CDR3 nucleotides are TGTGCCAGCAGTGAGGCTAGCGGGACGTCGAACACCGGGGAGCTGTTTTTT. The rearrangement joins TRBV6-1 to TRBJ2-2; 9 nucleotides line up with TRBD2. J was trimmed by 0 bases and V by 3 bases; bases with no gene match: 5. This CDR3 is built from 17 residues. Germline V lookup: CDR1 MNHNS, CDR2 SASEGT.

This clonotype was picked up a small number of times. A much larger clonotype is one base distant, so this may be a read error. As the CDR3 is not closed by the conserved phenylalanine or tryptophan, this likely results from a read error. V is TRBV28 and J is TRBJ2-2; weak D call: TRBD1 (5 bases). Germline values: CDR1 MDHEN, CDR2 SYDVKM. This CDR3 is 16 amino acids long. Trimming took 7 bases from V and 0 from J, leaving 15 bases between them. The CDR3 DNA is TGTGCCAGCACCCAAGTAAAGGGGACGAACACCGGGGAGCTGTTTTAT. It is translated as CASTQVKGTNTGELFY.

This clonotype was observed at least ten times. The gene calls are TRBV6-1 and TRBJ2-4, with D maybe TRBD2 (5 bases). The germline V gene encodes CDR1 MNHNS and CDR2 SASEGT. The V end lost 6 bases, the J end lost 0 bases, and 9 bases lay between the germline ends. This CDR3 has 14 amino acids. Written as DNA, the CDR3 is TGTGCCAGCAGGGCGAGGGAAGCCAAAAACATTCAGTACTTC. Its protein product is CASRAREAKNIQYF.

The chain joins TRBV5-1 to TRBJ2-3, with 7 bases identical to TRBD1. V shed 7 bases and J 2 bases; nucleotides not matched to a gene: 4. CDR1 is SGHRS and CDR2 is YFSETQ in the germline V gene. CDR3 size: 13 residues. The CDR3 nucleotides read TGCGCCAGCGGGACAGTCCACACAGATACGCAGTATTTT. This sequence encodes CASGTVHTDTQYF.

This clonotype was seen repeatedly, ten times or more. V is TRBV6-5 and J is TRBJ2-7; TRBD1 might be the D (6 bases). The CDR3 spans 12 residues. Germline lookup yields CDR1 MNHEY and CDR2 SVGAGI. Deletions cut 7 bases from V and 3 bases from J, with 10 bases between. The CDR3 nucleotides read TGTGCCAGCACCAAGGACAGCTACGAGCAGTACTTC. Protein product: CASTKDSYEQYF.

This clonotype was counted at least ten times. The genes are TRBV24-1 and TRBJ2-5; TRBD1 is a possible D gene (7 bases). Germline CDR1 reads KGHDR; CDR2 reads SFDVKD. The CDR3 sequence is 15 residues long. The V end was cut by 4 bases, the J end by 5 bases, with 16 bases between. CDR3 nucleotide sequence: TGTGCCACCAGTGAGGCAGGGGCAGGGGGGGAGACCCAGTACTTC. This gives the protein CATSEAGAGGETQYF.

This clonotype was detected many times. The V and J genes are TRBV27 and TRBJ2-5; 9 bases align to TRBD1. Per the germline V gene, CDR1 is MNHEY and CDR2 is SMNVEV (reference sequence). Losses at the gene ends were 2 bases for V and 5 bases for J; bases not matched to a gene: 9. This CDR3 contains 16 residues. This CDR3 is CASSLVPGTGLETQYF. CDR3 sequence (DNA): TGTGCCAGCAGTTTAGTCCCCGGGACAGGGTTGGAGACCCAGTACTTC.

This clonotype was detected a few times. The V and J genes are TRBV6-1 and TRBJ2-2; D is unresolved. V gave up 3 bases and J gave up 1 base, with 18 bases separating them. Germline CDR1 is MNHNS and CDR2 is SASEGT. This CDR3 has 18 amino acids. CDR3 in amino acids: CASSDSRIIPGNTGELFF. The CDR3 nucleotides read TGTGCCAGCAGTGACAGTCGCATCATTCCGGGGAACACCGGGGAGCTGTTTTTT.

The rearrangement uses TRBV29-1 and TRBJ2-2; no clear D gene. V was pared by 3 bases and J by 6 bases, with 8 bases between. Looked up from germline, CDR1 is SQVTM and CDR2 is ANQGSEA. The CDR3 runs 12 residues. The CDR3 region has the DNA TGCAGCGTTGAGGCGGACGCCGGGGAGCTGTTTTTT. It encodes CSVEADAGELFF.

This clonotype appeared many times. The chain carries TRBV7-2 and TRBJ1-1; D is ambiguous. This CDR3 spans 13 amino acids. CDR1 is SGHTA, CDR2 FQGNSA, per germline. The germline V and J ends were trimmed by 0 bases and 10 bases, with 12 bases remaining between them. CDR3 nucleotides: TGTGCCAGCAGCTTAGCTGTCCGTTCGGGAGCTTTCTTT. Its protein product is CASSLAVRSGAFF. Full variable domain (outside the CDR3, taken from reference TRBV7-2 and TRBJ1-1): GAGVSQSPSNKVTEKGKDVELRCDPISGHTALYWYRQSLGQGLEFLIYFQGNSAPDKSGLPSDRFSAERTGGSVSTLTIQRTQQEDSAVYLCASSLAVRSGAFFGQGTRLTVV.

The chain combines TRBV10-1 with TRBJ1-5; no definite D call. Germline V gene data show CDR1 as WNHNN and CDR2 as SYGVQD (reference sequence). V was trimmed by 2 bases and J by 4 bases, leaving 6 bases between them. CDR3 length: 13 amino acids. The CDR3 reads CASSEGMNQPQHF. The CDR3 DNA reads TGCGCCAGCAGTGAGGGGATGAATCAGCCCCAGCATTTT.

This chain joins TRBV28 and TRBJ2-5; D call uncertain. CDR1 and CDR2 (germline): MDHEN, SYDVKM. Trimming removed 8 bases at V and 3 bases at J, with 10 bases between. This CDR3 is 12 amino acids long. Written as DNA, the CDR3 is TGTGCCAGCTCACCACTTAAAGAGACCCAGTACTTC. This codes for CASSPLKETQYF.

The sample holds many counts of this clonotype. The V and J genes are TRBV19 and TRBJ2-2; 14 nucleotides agree with TRBD2. This CDR3 region has 19 residues. Trimming at V came to 4 bases and at J to 4 bases, leaving 11 bases not matched to a gene. Germline CDR1 reads LNHDA; CDR2 reads SQIVND (reference sequence). This CDR3 is CASSKRGLAGVVRTGELFF. DNA of the CDR3: TGTGCCAGTAGTAAAAGGGGACTAGCGGGAGTGGTTCGCACCGGGGAGCTGTTTTTT. Complete variable domain (other parts from reference TRBV19 and TRBJ2-2): DGGITQSPKYLFRKEGQNVTLSCEQNLNHDAMYWYRQDPGQGLRLIYYSQIVNDFQKGDIAEGYSVSREKKESFPLTVTSAQKNPTAFYLCASSKRGLAGVVRTGELFFGEGSRLTVL.

This clonotype was detected many times. The V gene is TRBV29-1, the J gene TRBJ1-2, with no clear D. V was trimmed by 3 bases and J by 6 bases, leaving 11 bases between them. This CDR3 is 12 amino acids long. Germline lookup yields CDR1 SQVTM and CDR2 ANQGSEA. CDR3 DNA sequence: TGCAGCGTTGACACCTTGTCCAATGGCTACACCTTC. It encodes CSVDTLSNGYTF.

The table lists this clonotype with many counts. The chain uses TRBV10-2 and TRBJ2-2, with D perhaps matching TRBD1 (6 bases). Trimming shortened V by 4 bases and J by 3 bases, and 12 bases separated the two germline ends. The CDR3 loop spans 15 amino acids. Germline V gives CDR1 WSHSY, CDR2 SAAADI. In DNA, the CDR3 is TGCGCCAGCAGTGTATCGGCAGGGGACACCGGGGAGCTGTTTTTT. Encoded protein: CASSVSAGDTGELFF.

Note on this clonotype: A much larger clone is a single base away; this may be a read error. The genes are TRBV30 and TRBJ1-2, with TRBD1 as a possible D gene (6 bases). This CDR3 has 12 amino acids. Per the germline V gene, CDR1 is GTSNPN and CDR2 is SVGIG (reference sequence). CDR3 protein: CAWSRQVVGYSF. CDR3 in DNA: TGTGCCTGGAGTCGACAGGTGGTTGGCTACAGCTTC.

This clonotype was observed many times. The chain employs TRBV11-2 and TRBJ2-2, with 13 nucleotides matching TRBD2. This CDR3 has 18 amino acids. Germline CDR1 and CDR2: SGHAT and FQNNGV. Trimming took 3 bases from V and 0 from J; bases not matched to a gene: 4. The CDR3 spells CASSLLLAGGANTGELFF. The CDR3 bases are TGTGCCAGCAGCTTGTTACTAGCGGGGGGGGCGAACACCGGGGAGCTGTTTTTT.

This clonotype turned up a few times. A much larger clone differs from this one at a single base, so this may be a read error. This rearrangement joins TRBV24-1 to TRBJ2-6, with TRBD1 as a possible D gene (6 bases). This CDR3 region has 18 residues. The germline V and J ends were trimmed by 3 bases and 2 bases, with 16 bases remaining between them. CDR1 KGHDR and CDR2 SFDVKD come from the germline V gene. CDR3 sequence: CATSDGSDSRAGANVLTF. In DNA form, the CDR3 reads TGTGCCACCAGTGATGGTTCGGACAGCAGGGCTGGGGCCAACGTCCTGACTTTC.

The chain has TRBV20-1 and TRBJ2-3; 8 positions match TRBD2. Germline values: CDR1 DFQATT, CDR2 SNEGSKA (reference sequence). Unmatched junction bases numbered 8, after V lost 0 bases and J lost 3 bases. This CDR3 comprises 16 residues. CDR3 in DNA: TGCAGTGCTAGAGATCCCTCGGGGGGGGATACAGATACGCAGTATTTT. It encodes CSARDPSGGDTDTQYF.

This clonotype was picked up many times. The chain links TRBV7-3 to TRBJ1-2; the D gene is possibly TRBD1 (6 bases). Germline CDR1 is SGHTA and CDR2 is FQGTGA. The germline V and J ends were trimmed by 0 bases and 4 bases, with 15 bases remaining between them. The CDR3 loop spans 16 amino acids. This chain's CDR3 is CASSLTPGALVYGYTF. The CDR3 DNA sequence: TGTGCCAGCAGCTTAACCCCAGGGGCGCTAGTCTATGGCTACACCTTC.

This clonotype occurred many times. This rearrangement joins TRBV14 to TRBJ2-7; TRBD2 aligns across 12 bases. The V gene end was trimmed by 6 bases and the J gene end by 6 bases; junction bases not matched to a gene: 3. Germline V gene sequence: CDR1 SGHDN, CDR2 FVKESK. This CDR3 spans 13 amino acids. The DNA of the CDR3 is TGTGCCAGCAGGACTAGCGGGAGTAGCGAGCAGTACTTC. Protein product: CASRTSGSSEQYF. The complete variable domain, with remaining parts taken from reference TRBV14 and TRBJ2-7, reads EAGVTQFPSHSVIEKGQTVTLRCDPISGHDNLYWYRRVMGKEIKFLLHFVKESKQDESGMPNNRFLAERTGGTYSTLKVQPAELEDSGVYFCASRTSGSSEQYFGPGTRLTVT.

The table lists this clonotype with many counts. V gene TRBV7-9 combines with J gene TRBJ1-5; 9 nucleotides align to TRBD1. The V and J ends lost 9 bases and 4 bases, in that order; junction bases with no gene match: 7. Germline assignment: CDR1 SEHNR and CDR2 FQNEAQ (reference sequence). The CDR3 consists of 14 residues. The CDR3 sequence is CASSRGQGNQPQHF. In DNA, the CDR3 is TGTGCCAGTAGTCGGGGACAGGGTAATCAGCCCCAGCATTTT.

This clonotype showed up many times. The chain combines TRBV2 with TRBJ1-6; D is uncertain. From germline, CDR1 is SNHLY and CDR2 FYNNEI. V lost 0 bases to trimming and J lost 6 bases, with 9 bases between them. The CDR3 contains 15 residues. CDR3 sequence reads: CASSEAGGPNSPLHF. The CDR3, as DNA: TGTGCCAGCAGTGAAGCCGGAGGGCCTAATTCACCCCTCCACTTT.

Comments on this clonotype: A single base separates this from a much larger clone, so it may be a read error. The chain is built from TRBV12-3 or TRBV12-4 and TRBJ2-2, with TRBD2 as a possible D gene (6 bases). The CDR3 length is 15 residues. Deletions cut 3 bases from V and 5 bases from J, with 13 bases between. The CDR3 is CASSFFMGGTGELFF. For the CDR3, the DNA is TGTGCCAGCAGTTTTTTTATGGGGGGTACCGGGGAGCTGTTTTTT.

Comments on this clonotype: This sequence may be a read error, since a much larger clone differs from it by one base. CDR3 bases: TGTGCCACCAGTGATTTAAAGTATCGGGACAGGGTACACGAGCAGTACTTC. Its protein product is CATSDLKYRDRVHEQYF. This sequence joins TRBV24-1 and TRBJ2-7, with TRBD1 identical over 9 bases. Germline lookup yields CDR1 KGHDR and CDR2 SFDVKD. V lost 1 base, J lost 5 bases, and 11 bases stayed unmatched. The CDR3 runs 17 residues.